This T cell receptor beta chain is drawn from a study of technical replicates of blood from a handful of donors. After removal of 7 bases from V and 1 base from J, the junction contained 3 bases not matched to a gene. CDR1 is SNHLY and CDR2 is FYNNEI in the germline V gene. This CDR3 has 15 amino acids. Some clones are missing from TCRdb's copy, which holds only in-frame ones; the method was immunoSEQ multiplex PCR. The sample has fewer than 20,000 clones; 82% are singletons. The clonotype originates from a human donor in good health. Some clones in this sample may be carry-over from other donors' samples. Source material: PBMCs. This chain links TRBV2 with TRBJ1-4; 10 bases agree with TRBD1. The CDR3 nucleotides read TGTGCCAGCAACCGGGACAGGGGAACTAATGAAAAACTGTTTTTT. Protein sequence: CASNRDRGTNEKLFF.